The 23 T cell receptor beta chains given below trace back to one sample, sequenced in a study of blood T cell repertoires in COVID-19. The method was immunoSEQ multiplex PCR; TCRdb's version includes in-frame clones alone and lacks a portion of them. The sample lists about 190,000 clones; more than 65% were seen once. Source material: PBMCs or T cells enriched from blood (not recorded which). The source of these receptors is a woman in her fifties or sixties with acute COVID-19.

The rearrangement uses TRBV11-1 and TRBJ2-2; 8 bases are shared with TRBD2. Germline V gene data show CDR1 as SGHAT and CDR2 as FQDESV (reference sequence). J lost 5 bases, V lost 8 bases, and 7 bases had no gene match. This CDR3 has 14 residues. The CDR3 loop is CASRTGGRTGELFF. CDR3 coding DNA: TGTGCCAGCCGCACGGGGGGGCGAACCGGGGAGCTGTTTTTT.

The gene calls are TRBV3-1 (or the pseudogene TRBV3-2) and TRBJ1-4, with D hard to call. Germline V gene data show CDR1 as LGHDT and CDR2 as YNNKEL (reference sequence). The CDR3 runs 14 residues. V was pared by 0 bases and J by 10 bases, with 12 bases between. The CDR3 region is CASSQDISRGKLFF. The CDR3 DNA sequence: TGTGCCAGCAGCCAAGATATTTCCCGGGGAAAACTGTTTTTT.

The chain uses TRBV7-9 and TRBJ1-3, with D perhaps matching TRBD1 (5 bases). Per germline, CDR1 SEHNR and CDR2 FQNEAQ (reference sequence). The V end was cut by 3 bases, the J end by 8 bases, with 11 bases between. CDR3 length: 13 amino acids. CDR3 nucleotide sequence: TGTGCCAGCAGCTTGGGGGGAAGGGACACCATATATTTT. This encodes CASSLGGRDTIYF.

The J gene is TRBJ2-1, the V gene TRBV6-6, with 9 bases matching TRBD2. The trim removed 2 bases at V and 7 bases at J, leaving 6 bases unmatched. Germline CDR1 is MNHNY and CDR2 is SVGAGI (reference sequence). The CDR3 consists of 15 residues. The chain's CDR3 is CASSYVRGGKNEQFF. The CDR3 region has the DNA TGTGCCAGCAGTTACGTGCGGGGGGGCAAGAATGAGCAGTTCTTC.

V is TRBV3-1 (or the pseudogene TRBV3-2) and J is TRBJ2-7; TRBD1 matches 11 bases. The germline CDR1 and CDR2 sequences are LGHDT and YNNKEL (reference sequence). CDR3 size: 17 residues. Losses at the gene ends were 4 bases for V and 2 bases for J; bases not matched to a gene: 10. The CDR3 sequence is CASSLFPGQGVTYEQYV. The CDR3 nucleotides read TGTGCCAGCAGCCTTTTTCCGGGACAGGGGGTCACCTACGAGCAGTACGTC.

The CDR3 spells CASSPEGGLGTEAFF. The CDR3 DNA is TGCGCCAGCAGCCCAGAAGGGGGTCTTGGGACTGAAGCTTTCTTT. The V gene is TRBV5-1, the J gene TRBJ1-1; D is perhaps TRBD1 (6 bases). The V and J ends lost 4 bases and 5 bases respectively, with 18 bases between them. Germline V gives CDR1 SGHRS, CDR2 YFSETQ. The CDR3 consists of 15 residues.

The chain uses TRBV12-3 or TRBV12-4 and TRBJ2-3; D ambiguous. The CDR3 is 12 amino acids. Trimming cost V 7 bases and J 4 bases, with 9 bases left between them. CDR3 nucleotides: TGTGCCAGCACTCTAGAGCCAGATACGCAGTATTTT. As protein: CASTLEPDTQYF.

The J gene is TRBJ1-1, the V gene TRBV7-6, with a weak D call TRBD1 (6 bases). There are 14 residues in the CDR3. Germline CDR1 and CDR2: SGHVS and FNYEAQ. V lost 1 base and J lost 3, with 9 bases in between. CDR3 nucleotides: TGTGCCAGCAGCTTAGAGACAGGCGACACTGAAGCTTTCTTT. Its protein product is CASSLETGDTEAFF.

This chain joins TRBV5-4 and TRBJ2-2, with unresolved D. Germline V gene lookup returns CDR1 SGHNT and CDR2 YYREEE (reference sequence). V lost 0 bases to trimming and J lost 4 bases, with 7 bases between them. The CDR3 covers 14 residues. The CDR3 sequence: CASSLDSTTGELFF. CDR3 in DNA: TGTGCCAGCAGCTTGGACAGCACCACCGGGGAGCTGTTTTTT.

The gene calls are TRBV5-1 and TRBJ2-3; D uncertain. Trimming shortened V by 3 bases and J by 2 bases, and 10 bases separated the two germline ends. Germline V gives CDR1 SGHRS, CDR2 YFSETQ. The CDR3 spans 14 residues. DNA of the CDR3: TGCGCCAGCAGCTCTGCGGATCCCACAGATACGCAGTATTTT. It codes for CASSSADPTDTQYF.

V and J are TRBV19 and TRBJ1-5; no firm D call. V lost 6 bases and J 1 base, leaving 16 bases between the germline ends. The CDR3 consists of 16 residues. CDR1 LNHDA and CDR2 SQIVND come from the germline V gene (reference sequence). The CDR3: CASRLLAGTSNQPQHF. The CDR3 DNA reads TGTGCCAGTAGGTTGTTGGCAGGCACCAGCAATCAGCCCCAGCATTTT.

The gene calls are TRBV27 and TRBJ1-1; D not certain. This CDR3 has 14 residues. Germline V gene lookup returns CDR1 MNHEY and CDR2 SMNVEV (reference sequence). The ends were cut back, 3 bases at V and 0 bases at J, with 8 bases in the middle. CDR3 protein: CASSFSGLNTEAFF. In DNA form, the CDR3 reads TGTGCCAGCAGTTTCTCCGGGTTGAACACTGAAGCTTTCTTT.

This clone was detected a few times. The V call is TRBV6-5, the J call TRBJ2-7; weak D call: TRBD1 (6 bases). The V end lost 0 bases, the J end lost 6 bases, and 18 bases lay between the germline ends. Germline V lookup: CDR1 MNHEY, CDR2 SVGAGI. This CDR3 region has 16 residues. CDR3 residues: CASSYSPPGLGGEQYV. In nucleotides, the CDR3 is TGTGCCAGCAGTTACTCCCCGCCAGGGTTAGGGGGCGAGCAGTACGTC.

The V gene is TRBV11-2, the J gene TRBJ1-4; D ambiguous. Trimming cost V 5 bases and J 8 bases, with 18 bases left between them. The CDR3 loop spans 15 amino acids. Germline V gene data show CDR1 as SGHAT and CDR2 as FQNNGV. CDR3 sequence (DNA): TGTGCCAGCAGCGGACTTCGCCGGGAAGGGGAAAAACTGTTTTTT. Protein product: CASSGLRREGEKLFF.

The chain couples TRBV7-6 to TRBJ2-5, with 8 positions matching TRBD2. CDR1 and CDR2 from the germline V gene are SGHVS and FNYEAQ. This CDR3 region has 16 residues. V was clipped by 2 bases and J by 1 base; unmatched bases: 6. The CDR3 loop is CASSLSGGAVQETQYF. The CDR3 region has the DNA TGTGCCAGCAGCTTATCGGGGGGGGCCGTCCAAGAGACCCAGTACTTC.

This sequence joins TRBV20-1 and TRBJ1-5; D gene ambiguous. Germline loops: CDR1 DFQATT, CDR2 SNEGSKA (reference sequence). This CDR3 is built from 11 residues. V lost 6 bases and J lost 11, with 14 bases in between. The DNA of the CDR3 is TGCAGTGCCGCCCTTCGGGAGGCCCAGCATTTT. Amino acids: CSAALREAQHF.

The chain employs TRBV14 and TRBJ2-3; TRBD2 aligns across 10 bases. The trim removed 4 bases at V and 2 bases at J, leaving 12 bases unmatched. This CDR3 has 18 residues. Looked up from germline, CDR1 is SGHDN and CDR2 is FVKESK. The CDR3 sequence is CASSPPSSGGPLTDTQYF. CDR3 coding DNA: TGTGCCAGCAGCCCCCCTTCTAGCGGGGGCCCCCTCACAGATACGCAGTATTTT.

In this sample, this clone turned up a few times. The chain couples TRBV6-5 to TRBJ2-1, with 9 bases fitting TRBD2. The V gene end was trimmed by 7 bases and the J gene end by 5 bases; junction bases not matched to a gene: 6. Germline V CDR1 and CDR2: MNHEY, SVGAGI. The CDR3 consists of 14 residues. CDR3 sequence: CASTSGDLNNEQFF. The CDR3 DNA reads TGTGCCAGCACTAGCGGGGACCTTAACAATGAGCAGTTCTTC.

V gene TRBV7-2 combines with J gene TRBJ2-1; 8 bases line up with TRBD2. CDR1 is SGHTA and CDR2 is FQGNSA in the germline V gene. V was clipped by 2 bases and J by 4 bases; unmatched bases: 7. CDR3 length: 16 residues. The CDR3 spells CASSLSTGGRYNEQFF. The CDR3, as DNA: TGTGCCAGCAGCTTATCCACGGGGGGGCGTTACAATGAGCAGTTCTTC.

The gene calls are TRBV2 and TRBJ1-2, with TRBD1 matching over 9 bases. This CDR3 spans 13 amino acids. V lost 4 bases, J lost 8 bases, and 5 bases stayed unmatched. Germline CDR1 and CDR2: SNHLY and FYNNEI. CDR3 nucleotides: TGTGCCAGCAGTGGGGACAGGGATGGCGGCTACACCTTC. Translation gives CASSGDRDGGYTF.

The rearrangement uses TRBV18 and TRBJ1-2, with D possibly TRBD1 on 6 matching bases. Trimming took 4 bases from V and 6 from J, leaving 18 bases between them. The CDR3 has 15 amino acids. In germline, CDR1 is KGHSH, CDR2 LQKENI. The CDR3 coding sequence is TGTGCCAGCTCACGTAGACAGGATGAGATGAATGGCTACACCTTC. It specifies CASSRRQDEMNGYTF.

This chain joins TRBV29-1 and TRBJ1-1; no definite D call. Germline assignment: CDR1 SQVTM and CDR2 ANQGSEA. Trimming stripped 3 bases from V and 1 base from J, with 3 bases between. The CDR3 loop spans 11 amino acids. The CDR3 here is CSVDQNTEAFF. The CDR3 DNA follows: TGCAGCGTTGACCAGAACACTGAAGCTTTCTTT. Looking up the rest from reference TRBV29-1 and TRBJ1-1 gives the full variable domain: SAVISQKPSRDICQRGTSLTIQCQVDSQVTMMFWYRQQPGQSLTLIATANQGSEATYESGFVIDKFPISRPNLTFSTLTVSNMSPEDSSIYLCSVDQNTEAFFGQGTRLTVV.

The rearrangement uses TRBV11-3 and TRBJ1-5; TRBD1 matches 9 bases. Looked up from germline, CDR1 is SGHNT and CDR2 is YENEEA. The CDR3 runs 16 residues. With V trimmed by 3 bases and J by 7 bases, 10 bases remained unmatched. The CDR3 DNA reads as TGTGCCAGCAGCTTGCACCGGGACAGGGTCACGCAGCCCCAGCATTTT. This encodes CASSLHRDRVTQPQHF.